This T cell receptor (beta chain) was retrieved from a study of human T cells and chemical hapten exposure (TCRdb year 2021). About the study as a whole: For sensitization, 2% DPC in acetone was applied to an approximately 2 cm by approximately 2 cm area of upper inner arm skin. Throughout the study period of roughly 24 weeks, patients also received therapeutic DPC doses to the scalp every week. Patch tests used Finn chambers with 0.01% DPC on the upper back, scored after 6 days by International Contact Dermatitis Research Group standards. Most of the patients in the cohort were female, and the cohort covered alopecia areata with under or over 50% scalp involvement, alopecia totalis and alopecia universalis. Libraries were pooled for sequencing, and variation in per-sample TCR yields was attributed mainly to small differences in library volumes within the pool. Peripheral blood TCR repertoire changes were tracked in vivo in alopecia patients during primary and secondary sensitization to the hapten diphenylcyclopropenone (DPC). Blood samples were taken from patients before sensitization (week 0) and then at 2, 6 and about 24 weeks after DPC sensitization. Blood for TCR sequencing was provided by twenty-nine alopecia patients at one to four time points (pre-sensitization, 2, 6 and 24 weeks). What the authors observed across the whole study: Because every patient had alopecia, a presumed autoimmune disease, the patients' immune response might differ from that of healthy individuals. Repeated subsampling changed both the strength of the expansion versus patch-test correlation and the threshold at which that correlation became significant. A positive correlation was found between the number of PT1 expanded TCRs and patch test score, with significance reached at thresholds 8, 16 and 32 but not 4. Expanded TCRs formed significantly more large CDR3 similarity clusters than pre-sensitization or healthy control sets, consistent with antigen-driven responses. DPC sensitization did not change the number of TCRs with a frequency above 1 in 1000, and there was no evidence of changes in global repertoire structure.

Trimming takes 5 bases from V and 8 bases from J, and the germline ends sit 13 bases apart. The germline V gene encodes CDR1 SGHTA and CDR2 FQGNSA. The CDR3 has 13 amino acids, counting the end cysteine and phenylalanine. CDR3 DNA is the only sequence kept; it has 39 bases, read in frame from the first base. This clonotype was observed a handful of times. This clone's antigen is unknown. No clone much larger than this one lies a single base away; base qualities are absent. The library was obtained by RACE. The sequencer was a NextSeq 500. During library preparation, unique molecular identifiers were attached to individual cDNA molecules so that TCRs could be counted quantitatively and reproducibly. Each blood RNA sample was used to sequence both TCR alpha and TCR beta chains. Per the source publication's procedure: Samples had a median of roughly 98,000 TCRs, with a range from about 23,224 to 750,000. The Decombinator software suite was used to annotate V, J and CDR3 in the TCR reads. Every sample was subsampled to the same number of TCRs (28,000) for the PS versus PT1 abundance plots. TCRs were defined as expanded if absent before sensitization and observed at least eight times at the 2-week time point. TCRdb handled the public reads itself, with Q25 trimming in fastp and clone calling in MiXCR, and kept productive beta chains. Identical CDR3 protein sequences are pooled into one entry, listed with their most common genes and DNA. These V and J calls originate from TCRdb's pipeline instead of the authors' own analysis. The sample table holds tens of thousands of distinct CDR3 sequences, of which 9.5% to 10% were seen once. Approximately 1.8% of the sample is in the top ten clones.

The sample's time point label is to be understood as: patch test 2, 6 weeks after DPC sensitization. The label giving this sample's treatment or condition can be read as: therapeutic diphenylcyclopropenone sensitization with weekly scalp DPC. At every patch-test visit, the blood draw took place before the patch test was put on. Patients were eligible if aged 18 to 70, diagnosed with alopecia and judged suitable for DPC therapy, and pregnant patients were excluded. Total RNA was extracted from unfractionated whole blood collected in Tempus Blood RNA tubes. The sample here was whole blood, taken in connection with sensitization to the hapten diphenylcyclopropenone (DPC). The clonotype comes from a woman between 45 and 65 years old with alopecia areata. Some clones in this sample may be carry-over from other donors' samples. The sequence is built from TRBV7-2 and TRBJ2-1, with the D segment identity uncertain. The CDR3 protein sequence reads: CASSPLTTYEQFF. The DNA is TGTGCCAGCAGCCCGCTGACCACCTATGAGCAGTTCTTC.